These 14 T cell receptor beta chains were all obtained from the same sample, sequenced in a study of blood T cell repertoires in COVID-19 (dated by TCRdb to 2018 to 2020). The library was made by the immunoSEQ multiplex PCR assay. TCRdb stores this immuneACCESS table with in-frame sequences only. Part of the clones is absent; in the studies checked, under half of the shortfall reflects unresolved V genes, and no reason is known for the rest. In all, the sample holds 130,000 or so clones, and about 85% of those were seen once. 1.6% of the sample is taken by the ten largest. The source material was peripheral blood. These receptor sequences come from a human donor in a cohort sampled during active COVID-19.

The J gene is TRBJ2-2, the V gene TRBV7-8; D gene uncertain. Trimming cost V 1 base and J 2 bases, with 11 bases left between them. The V gene's germline CDR1 is SGHVS and CDR2 FQNEAQ. The CDR3 contains 16 residues. Written as DNA, the CDR3 is TGTGCCAGCAGCTTAGTGACTGGCCCTAACACCGGGGAGCTGTTTTTT. Translated: CASSLVTGPNTGELFF.

The chain uses TRBV3-1 (or the pseudogene TRBV3-2) and TRBJ1-5, with unresolved D. The germline V gene encodes CDR1 LGHDT and CDR2 YNNKEL (reference sequence). The CDR3 is made up of 14 amino acids. V lost 0 bases to trimming and J lost 6 bases, with 9 bases between them. CDR3 amino acids: CASSQDHGGQPQHF. The CDR3 DNA is TGTGCCAGCAGCCAAGATCATGGAGGTCAGCCCCAGCATTTT.

Here the CDR3 reads CASSSITSGRSGELFF. The CDR3 coding sequence is TGTGCCAGCAGCTCCATTACTAGCGGGAGGTCCGGGGAGCTGTTTTTT. The J gene is TRBJ2-2, the V gene TRBV7-6; 12 nucleotides align to TRBD2. The CDR3 has 16 residues. Germline loops: CDR1 SGHVS, CDR2 FNYEAQ. V lost 4 bases, J lost 6 bases, and 6 bases stayed unmatched.

The genes are TRBV7-3 and TRBJ2-1; 13 bases are shared with TRBD2. Unmatched junction bases numbered 6, after V lost 3 bases and J lost 7 bases. The V gene's germline CDR1 is SGHTA and CDR2 FQGTGA. The length of the CDR3 is 16 residues. CDR3 sequence reads: CASSFPGTSGTNEQFF. As DNA, the CDR3 is TGTGCCAGCAGCTTCCCCGGGACTAGCGGGACGAATGAGCAGTTCTTC.

The chain joins TRBV29-1 to TRBJ2-3; D gene ambiguous. V lost 1 base and J 2 bases, leaving 10 bases between the germline ends. The CDR3 spans 14 residues. Germline loops: CDR1 SQVTM, CDR2 ANQGSEA. The CDR3 region has the DNA TGCAGCGTTGAAGTAGGAGCCGTCACAGATACGCAGTATTTT. Its translation is CSVEVGAVTDTQYF.

The V gene is TRBV28, the J gene TRBJ2-5; D unclear. In germline, CDR1 is MDHEN, CDR2 SYDVKM. The CDR3 consists of 14 residues. Trimming took 5 bases from V and 2 from J, leaving 12 bases between them. This CDR3 reads CASSDDWFQETQYF. CDR3 coding DNA: TGTGCCAGCAGTGACGACTGGTTTCAAGAGACCCAGTACTTC. Complete variable domain (other parts from reference TRBV28 and TRBJ2-5): DVKVTQSSRYLVKRTGEKVFLECVQDMDHENMFWYRQDPGLGLRLIYFSYDVKMKEKGDIPEGYSVSREKKERFSLILESASTNQTSMYLCASSDDWFQETQYFGPGTRLLVL.

V and J are TRBV6-2 or TRBV6-3 and TRBJ2-5; 7 bases are a match to TRBD2. V was clipped by 2 bases and J by 2 bases; unmatched bases: 14. Germline values: CDR1 MNHEY, CDR2 SVGEGT. This CDR3 comprises 18 residues. CDR3 in DNA: TGTGCCAGCAGTTACAGGGAGGGGCGAGCCCTTAAACAAGAGACCCAGTACTTC. Its translation: CASSYREGRALKQETQYF.

There are a few counts of this clone. The chain recombines TRBV5-1 with TRBJ1-2; the match to TRBD1 covers 7 bases. Germline CDR1 is SGHRS and CDR2 is YFSETQ. The CDR3 sequence is 14 residues long. After removal of 3 bases from V and 4 bases from J, the junction contained 6 bases not matched to a gene. CDR3 protein: CASSYPGQTYGYTF. The CDR3 DNA reads as TGCGCCAGCAGCTACCCGGGACAGACCTATGGCTACACCTTC.

V usage is TRBV10-3 and J usage is TRBJ2-3, with 8 bases aligning to TRBD1. This CDR3 contains 16 residues. Germline trimming cut 2 bases from V and 4 bases from J; bases unmatched to any gene: 8. Germline V CDR1 and CDR2: ENHRY, SYGVKD. As DNA, the CDR3 is TGTGCCATCAGTGAGGAGGGACAGGTGGGCGCAGATACGCAGTATTTT. Amino acid sequence: CAISEEGQVGADTQYF.

J is TRBJ2-7 and V is TRBV3-1 (or the pseudogene TRBV3-2), with 7 bases identical to TRBD2. Germline CDR1 LGHDT, CDR2 YNNKEL (reference sequence). J was trimmed by 7 bases and V by 4 bases; bases with no gene match: 10. The CDR3 runs to 14 residues. The CDR3 spells CASSPLAGEREQYF. CDR3 bases: TGTGCCAGCAGCCCTCTCGCGGGAGAACGGGAGCAGTACTTC.

This clone was seen more than once but under ten times. This rearrangement joins TRBV10-3 to TRBJ1-5; D is unresolved. This CDR3 comprises 13 residues. The ends were cut back, 2 bases at V and 5 bases at J, with 7 bases in the middle. Germline-derived CDR1 and CDR2 are ENHRY and SYGVKD. In DNA form, the CDR3 reads TGTGCCATCAGTGAGCAACTAGATCAGCCCCAGCATTTT. This translates into CAISEQLDQPQHF.

CDR3 DNA sequence: TGTGCCAGCAGCTTGGGACTTCCAAGCTCCTACAATGAGCAGTTCTTC. Translation gives CASSLGLPSSYNEQFF. This chain links TRBV5-4 with TRBJ2-1; D is undetermined. The germline CDR1 and CDR2 sequences are SGHNT and YYREEE (reference sequence). V lost 0 bases, J lost 0 bases, and 10 bases lay in between. The CDR3 is 16 amino acids.

The chain has TRBV3-1 (or the pseudogene TRBV3-2) and TRBJ2-5, with 11 bases fitting TRBD2. J gave up 5 bases and V 2 bases, and 7 bases lay outside the gene matches. The CDR3 sequence is 16 residues long. Germline values: CDR1 LGHDT, CDR2 YNNKEL (reference sequence). CDR3 DNA: TGTGCCAGCAGCCAACCCCAACTAGCGGGAGTTGAGACCCAGTACTTC. Amino acid sequence: CASSQPQLAGVETQYF.

The chain joins TRBV5-1 to TRBJ1-1; 7 positions agree with TRBD1. CDR1 and CDR2 from the germline V gene are SGHRS and YFSETQ. V shed 4 bases, J shed 1 base, and the junction held 10 bases outside the gene matches. CDR3 length: 16 amino acids. CDR3 protein: CASSMEQGRRNTEAFF. CDR3 DNA: TGCGCCAGCAGCATGGAACAGGGGCGCAGGAACACTGAAGCTTTCTTT.